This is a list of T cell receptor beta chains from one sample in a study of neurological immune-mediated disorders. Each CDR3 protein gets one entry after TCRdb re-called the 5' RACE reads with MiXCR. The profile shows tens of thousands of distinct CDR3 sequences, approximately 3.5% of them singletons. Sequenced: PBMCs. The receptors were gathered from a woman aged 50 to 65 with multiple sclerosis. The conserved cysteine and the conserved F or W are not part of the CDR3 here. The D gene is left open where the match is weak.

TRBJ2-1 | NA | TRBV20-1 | SAIPGVFGEQF
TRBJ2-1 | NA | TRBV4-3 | ASSQDGGPYNEQF
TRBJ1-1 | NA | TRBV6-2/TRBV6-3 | ASSYGHTEAF
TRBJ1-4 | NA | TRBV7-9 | ASSPRLSTNEKLF
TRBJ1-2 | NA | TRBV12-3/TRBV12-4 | ASTEFPNYGYT
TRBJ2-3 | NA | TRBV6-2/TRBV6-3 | ASLSIWNTGRADTQY
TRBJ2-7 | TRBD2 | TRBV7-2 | ASSLAASGGRNPYEQY
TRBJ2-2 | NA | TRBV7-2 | ASSYRNTGELF
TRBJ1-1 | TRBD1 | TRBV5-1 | ASSLQGPGGTEAF
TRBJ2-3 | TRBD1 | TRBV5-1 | ASSKTGRTDTQY
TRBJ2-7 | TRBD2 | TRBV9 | ASSVRTSAAYEQY
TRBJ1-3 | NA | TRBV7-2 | ASSSAYSFSGNTIY
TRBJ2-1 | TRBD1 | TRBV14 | ASTKRGQALTGQF
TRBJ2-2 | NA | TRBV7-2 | ASSLEGRELF
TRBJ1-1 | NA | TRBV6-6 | AIRQEWRTEAF
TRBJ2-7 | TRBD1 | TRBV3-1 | ASSPPTGTGRFYEQY
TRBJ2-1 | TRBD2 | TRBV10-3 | AISLDGGAGDEQF
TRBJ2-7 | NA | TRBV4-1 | ASSQGPDGAYEQY
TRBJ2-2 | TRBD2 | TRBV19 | ASSIEPGLVVAGELF
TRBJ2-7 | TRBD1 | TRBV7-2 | ASSRGTGVVEQY
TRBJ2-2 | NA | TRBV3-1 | ASSPVNRNRELF
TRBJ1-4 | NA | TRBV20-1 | SARDLGLLF
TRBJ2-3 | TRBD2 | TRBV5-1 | ASSPGLATDTQY
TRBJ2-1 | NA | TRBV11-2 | ASSLSPSLNEQF
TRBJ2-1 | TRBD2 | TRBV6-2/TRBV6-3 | ASSYSPSGGSYNEQF
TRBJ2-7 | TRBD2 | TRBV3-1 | ASSKIAGHSYEQY
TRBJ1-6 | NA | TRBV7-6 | ASRSTGAVNSPLH
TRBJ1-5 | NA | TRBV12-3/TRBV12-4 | ASSTLNQPQH
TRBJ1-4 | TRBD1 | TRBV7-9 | ASSYRQGANEKLF
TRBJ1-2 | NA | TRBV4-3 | ASSQDTVGPYGYT
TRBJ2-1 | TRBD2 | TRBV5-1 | ASSLGLVGYNEQF
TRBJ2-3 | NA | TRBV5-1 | ASSDLGDTQY
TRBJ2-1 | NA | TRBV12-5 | ASGLVVHEQF
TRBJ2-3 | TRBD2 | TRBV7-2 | ASSLANSGGGPRTDTQY
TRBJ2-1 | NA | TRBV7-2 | ASSLALVSHEQF
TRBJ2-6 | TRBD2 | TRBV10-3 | AIMPSPGLADGGANVLT
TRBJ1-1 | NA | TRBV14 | ASSRPPRVGTEAF
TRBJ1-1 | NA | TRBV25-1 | ASSANSGWTEAF
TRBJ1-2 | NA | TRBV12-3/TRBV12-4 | ASDSDANYGYT
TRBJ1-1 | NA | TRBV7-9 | ASSFPMNTEAF
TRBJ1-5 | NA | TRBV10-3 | AISSLNQPQH
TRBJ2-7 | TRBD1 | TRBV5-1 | ASSPGTASVEQY
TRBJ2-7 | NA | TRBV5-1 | ASSSNGPPGYEQY
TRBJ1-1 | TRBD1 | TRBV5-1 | ASSSAGGLNTEAF
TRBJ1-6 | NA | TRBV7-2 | ASSAGVMSSYNSPLH
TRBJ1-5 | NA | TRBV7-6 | ASSPWGGNQPQN
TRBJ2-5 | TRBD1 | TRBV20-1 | SATERTGVQPPY
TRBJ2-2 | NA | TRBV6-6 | ASSLLAAGNTGELF
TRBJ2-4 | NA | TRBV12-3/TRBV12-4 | ASSFEYIQY
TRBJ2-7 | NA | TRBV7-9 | ASSSTEGYWYEQY
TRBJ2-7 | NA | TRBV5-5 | ASSPVGYEQY
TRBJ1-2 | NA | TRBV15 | ATSRPSDRPNYGYT
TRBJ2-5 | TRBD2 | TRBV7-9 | ASSSIAGARETQY
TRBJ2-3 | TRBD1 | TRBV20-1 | SARGSTDTQY
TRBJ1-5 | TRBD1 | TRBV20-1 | SARDPREGGGNQPQH
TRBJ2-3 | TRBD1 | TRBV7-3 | ASSLKPRGDTQY
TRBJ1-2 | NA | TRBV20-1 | SARPRVDGLGGYT
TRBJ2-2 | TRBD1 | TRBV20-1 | SARRQGAPGELF